This T cell receptor (beta chain) was recorded in a study of blood T cell repertoires in COVID-19. Some clones are missing from TCRdb's copy, which holds only in-frame ones; the method was immunoSEQ multiplex PCR. The sample lists some 220,000 clones, about four fifths occurring once. V gave up 5 bases and J gave up 5 bases; unmatched junction bases: 14. Germline V CDR1 and CDR2: SEHNR, FQNEAQ (reference sequence). The CDR3 has 16 amino acids. The J gene is TRBJ2-7, the V gene TRBV7-9, with 8 bases aligning to TRBD1. The sample consisted of peripheral blood. The TCR comes from a man in his fifties with acute or convalescent COVID-19. In nucleotides, the CDR3 is TGTGCCAGCAGCCACATAGCCGGACAGGGATGGAACGAGCAGTACTTC. This codes for CASSHIAGQGWNEQYF. The complete variable domain, with remaining parts taken from reference TRBV7-9 and TRBJ2-7, reads DTGVSQNPRHKITKRGQNVTFRCDPISEHNRLYWYRQTLGQGPEFLTYFQNEAQLEKSRLLSDRFSAERPKGSFSTLEIQRTEQGDSAMYLCASSHIAGQGWNEQYFGPGTRLTVT.